The clone carrying this TCR beta chain has more than one count but fewer than ten. In germline, CDR1 is SEHNR, CDR2 FQNEAQ (reference sequence). V shed 5 bases and J shed 0 bases, with 7 bases lying between them. This CDR3 is 13 amino acids long. These data originate in a study of blood T cell repertoires in COVID-19. Study information: Spain, Italy and the United States supplied samples that represented acute and convalescent COVID-19.

Profiled with immunoSEQ multiplex PCR; TCRdb holds only in-frame clones, not every one. The sample shows about 75,000 clones, roughly 89% of them seen only once. This TCR was recovered from a woman aged 45-65 years with acute or convalescent COVID-19. The specimen sequenced was peripheral blood. This sequence joins TRBV7-9 and TRBJ1-1; TRBD1 is a possible D gene (5 bases). CDR3 amino acids: CASSQGVNTEAFF. CDR3 coding DNA: TGTGCCAGCAGCCAAGGGGTGAACACTGAAGCTTTCTTT.